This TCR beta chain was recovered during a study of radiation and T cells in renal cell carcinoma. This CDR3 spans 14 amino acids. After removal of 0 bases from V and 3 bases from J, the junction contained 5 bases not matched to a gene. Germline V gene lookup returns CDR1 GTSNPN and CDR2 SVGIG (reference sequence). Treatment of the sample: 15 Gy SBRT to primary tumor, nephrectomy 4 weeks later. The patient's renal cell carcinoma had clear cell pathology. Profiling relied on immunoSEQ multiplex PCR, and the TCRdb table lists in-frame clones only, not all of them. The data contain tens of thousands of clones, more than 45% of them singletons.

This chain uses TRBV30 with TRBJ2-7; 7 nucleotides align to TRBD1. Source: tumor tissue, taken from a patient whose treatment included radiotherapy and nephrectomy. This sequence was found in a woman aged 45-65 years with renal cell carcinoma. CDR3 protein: CAWSVLQGNYEQYF. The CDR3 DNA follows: TGTGCCTGGAGTGTTCTACAGGGGAACTACGAGCAGTACTTC.